A selection of T cell receptor beta chains follows, all from one sample in a study of Tregs in tolerant kidney transplant recipients. Assay: immunoSEQ multiplex PCR; the TCRdb copy retains only in-frame clones and omits some. The sample has 85,000 to 90,000 clones; 90% to 95% are singletons. The sequenced material came from CD8+ T cells from blood. The receptors were gathered from a human donor in good health. The CDR3 runs from the conserved cysteine through the conserved F or W. The order of the fields is J gene, V gene, D gene, clone size, CDR3 protein, CDR3 DNA. D genes are given only for firm matches. The size entry is marked missing in some rows and otherwise reads once, few, many or a size class.

J gene: TRBJ2-7; V gene: TRBV27; D gene: .; clone size: .; CDR3 protein: CASCIGIPAISGYEQYF; CDR3 DNA: TGTGCCAGCTGCATAGGTATTCCAGCGATTTCCGGCTACGAGCAGTACTTC
J gene: TRBJ2-7; V gene: TRBV30; D gene: .; clone size: .; CDR3 protein: CAWRYRALGYEQYF; CDR3 DNA: TGTGCCTGGAGGTACAGGGCACTAGGGTACGAGCAGTACTTC
J gene: TRBJ1-1; V gene: TRBV15; D gene: .; clone size: .; CDR3 protein: CATSRLPLDSPNTEAFF; CDR3 DNA: TGTGCCACCAGCAGACTGCCCCTAGACAGTCCGAACACTGAAGCTTTCTTT
J gene: TRBJ2-4; V gene: TRBV6-5; D gene: .; clone size: once; CDR3 protein: CASTLGPENIQYF; CDR3 DNA: TGTGCCAGCACCCTTGGACCTGAAAACATTCAGTACTTC
J gene: TRBJ1-6; V gene: TRBV27; D gene: .; clone size: .; CDR3 protein: CASSLRGMNSPLHF; CDR3 DNA: TGTGCCAGCAGTTTACGGGGGATGAATTCACCCCTCCACTTT
J gene: TRBJ1-2; V gene: TRBV13; D gene: TRBD1; clone size: .; CDR3 protein: CASSLPGQGKVDGYTF; CDR3 DNA: TGTGCCAGCAGCTTACCGGGACAGGGGAAAGTGGATGGCTACACCTTC
J gene: TRBJ1-1; V gene: TRBV7-9; D gene: TRBD1; clone size: .; CDR3 protein: CASSSGGTEAFF; CDR3 DNA: TGTGCCAGCAGCTCAGGGGGAACTGAAGCTTTCTTT
J gene: TRBJ2-7; V gene: TRBV27; D gene: TRBD1; clone size: .; CDR3 protein: CASSESYRGSYEQYF; CDR3 DNA: TGTGCCAGCAGTGAATCATACAGGGGCTCCTACGAGCAGTACTTC
J gene: TRBJ2-7; V gene: TRBV19; D gene: .; clone size: once; CDR3 protein: CASSISLGDSYEQYF; CDR3 DNA: TGTGCCAGTAGTATCTCCCTGGGGGATTCCTACGAGCAGTACTTC
J gene: TRBJ1-2; V gene: TRBV5-8; D gene: .; clone size: .; CDR3 protein: CASSSEVVGYGLGYTF; CDR3 DNA: TGTGCCAGCAGCTCCGAGGTGGTTGGCTACGGTCTTGGCTACACCTTC
J gene: TRBJ2-3; V gene: TRBV7-2; D gene: TRBD2; clone size: .; CDR3 protein: CASSDTGGTDTQYF; CDR3 DNA: TGTGCCAGCAGCGACACGGGGGGAACAGATACGCAGTATTTT
J gene: TRBJ2-3; V gene: TRBV9; D gene: .; clone size: .; CDR3 protein: CASSARATDTQYF; CDR3 DNA: TGTGCCAGCAGCGCAAGGGCCACAGATACGCAGTATTTT
J gene: TRBJ2-5; V gene: TRBV4-2; D gene: TRBD2; clone size: .; CDR3 protein: CASSQEMVDSGGDQETQYF; CDR3 DNA: TGTGCCAGCAGCCAAGAGATGGTGGATAGCGGGGGGGATCAAGAGACCCAGTACTTC